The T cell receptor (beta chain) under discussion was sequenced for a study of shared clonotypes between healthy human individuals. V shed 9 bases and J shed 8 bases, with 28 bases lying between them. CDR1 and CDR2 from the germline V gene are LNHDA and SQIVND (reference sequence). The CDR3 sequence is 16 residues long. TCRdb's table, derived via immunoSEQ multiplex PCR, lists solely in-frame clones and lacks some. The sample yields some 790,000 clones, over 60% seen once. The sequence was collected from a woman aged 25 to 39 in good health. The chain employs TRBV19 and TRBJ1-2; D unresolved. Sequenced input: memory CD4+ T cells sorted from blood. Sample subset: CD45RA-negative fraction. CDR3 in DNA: TGTGCCAGCCGACGAACTACTAAAGTCCCCGGGGAGGGCTACACCTTC. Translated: CASRRTTKVPGEGYTF.